Included here is one T cell receptor beta chain sequence, with context. These data come from a study of blood T cell repertoires in COVID-19. For the study at large: Spain, Italy and the United States supplied samples that represented acute and convalescent COVID-19. In each case, the material was cDNA or gDNA derived from T cells, B-cell-depleted T cells, or PBMCs.

Clinical history as reported by participants underpinned cohort assignment. The germline V gene encodes CDR1 ENHRY and CDR2 SYGVKD. The CDR3 spans 15 residues. Trimming left V 5 bases short and J 0 bases short, with 11 bases between. Per the original methods: Estimated nucleated cell counts came from reference gene primer amplification. Only in-frame clones appear in the TCRdb table, and some are missing; sequencing was by immunoSEQ multiplex PCR. The V and J calls and clone size are taken from that table; D and trimming were inferred from the DNA. This table has about 250,000 clones, around 90% appearing once.

The sequenced sample consisted of PBMCs or T cells enriched from blood (not recorded which). The receptor comes from a woman aged 30 to 39 with acute COVID-19. This rearrangement joins TRBV10-3 to TRBJ1-5, with D tentatively TRBD1 (6 bases). CDR3 coding DNA: TGTGCCATCAGTTCACAGGGAAATAGCAATCAGCCCCAGCATTTT. It yields the protein CAISSQGNSNQPQHF.